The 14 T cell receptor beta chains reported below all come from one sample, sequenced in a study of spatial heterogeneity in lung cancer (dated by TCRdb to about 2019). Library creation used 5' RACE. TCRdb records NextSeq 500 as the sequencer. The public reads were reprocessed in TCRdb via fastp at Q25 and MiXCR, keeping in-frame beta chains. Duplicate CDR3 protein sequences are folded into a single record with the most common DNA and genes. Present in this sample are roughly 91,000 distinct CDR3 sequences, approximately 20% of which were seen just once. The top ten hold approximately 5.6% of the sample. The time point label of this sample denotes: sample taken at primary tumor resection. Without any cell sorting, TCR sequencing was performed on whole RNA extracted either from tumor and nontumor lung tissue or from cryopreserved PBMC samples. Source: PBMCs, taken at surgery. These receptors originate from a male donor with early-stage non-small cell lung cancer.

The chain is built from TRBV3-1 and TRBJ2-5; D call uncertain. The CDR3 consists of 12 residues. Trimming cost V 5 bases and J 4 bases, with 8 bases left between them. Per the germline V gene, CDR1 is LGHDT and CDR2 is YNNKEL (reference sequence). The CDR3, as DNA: TGTGCCAGCAGCTCCAACATAGAGACCCAGTACTTC. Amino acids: CASSSNIETQYF.

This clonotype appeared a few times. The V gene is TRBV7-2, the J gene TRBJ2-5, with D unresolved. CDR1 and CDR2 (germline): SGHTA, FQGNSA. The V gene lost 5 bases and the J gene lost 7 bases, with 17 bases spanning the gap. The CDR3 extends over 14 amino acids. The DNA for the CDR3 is TGTGCCAGCAGCCAGACTGACCAAGATGGGACCCAGTACTTC. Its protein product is CASSQTDQDGTQYF. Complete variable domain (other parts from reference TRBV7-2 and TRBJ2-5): GAGVSQSPSNKVTEKGKDVELRCDPISGHTALYWYRQSLGQGLEFLIYFQGNSAPDKSGLPSDRFSAERTGGSVSTLTIQRTQQEDSAVYLCASSQTDQDGTQYFGPGTRLLVL.

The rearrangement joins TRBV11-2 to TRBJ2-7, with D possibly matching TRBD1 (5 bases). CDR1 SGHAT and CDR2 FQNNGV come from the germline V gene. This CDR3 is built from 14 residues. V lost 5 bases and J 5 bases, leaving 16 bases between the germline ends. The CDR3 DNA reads TGTGCCAGCAGCATGGACATAAAGTCCCACGAGCAGTACTTC. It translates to CASSMDIKSHEQYF. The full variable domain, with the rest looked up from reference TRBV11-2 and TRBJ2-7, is EAGVAQSPRYKIIEKRQSVAFWCNPISGHATLYWYQQILGQGPKLLIQFQNNGVVDDSQLPKDRFSAERLKGVDSTLKIQPAKLEDSAVYLCASSMDIKSHEQYFGPGTRLTVT.

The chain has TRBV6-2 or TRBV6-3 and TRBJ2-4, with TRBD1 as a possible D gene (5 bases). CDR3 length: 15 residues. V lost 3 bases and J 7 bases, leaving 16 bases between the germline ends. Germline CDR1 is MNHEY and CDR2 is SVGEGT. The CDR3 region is CASSYSPGQGNIQYF. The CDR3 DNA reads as TGTGCCAGCAGTTATAGCCCGGGTCAGGGCAACATTCAGTACTTC.

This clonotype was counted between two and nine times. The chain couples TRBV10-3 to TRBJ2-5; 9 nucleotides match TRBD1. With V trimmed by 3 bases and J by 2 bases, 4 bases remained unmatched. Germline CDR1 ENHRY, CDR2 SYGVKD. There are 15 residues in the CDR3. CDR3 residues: CAISESGTGQETQYF. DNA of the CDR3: TGTGCCATCAGTGAAAGCGGGACAGGGCAAGAGACCCAGTACTTC.

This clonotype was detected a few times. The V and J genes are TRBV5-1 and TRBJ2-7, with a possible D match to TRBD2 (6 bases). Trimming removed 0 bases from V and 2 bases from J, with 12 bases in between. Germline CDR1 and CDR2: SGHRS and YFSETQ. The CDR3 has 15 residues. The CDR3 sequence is CASSLAGGLTYEQYF. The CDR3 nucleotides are TGCGCCAGCAGCTTGGCCGGGGGTCTTACCTACGAGCAGTACTTC.

This CDR3 is CATSDLGDTQYF. The CDR3, as DNA: TGTGCCACCAGTGACCTTGGAGATACGCAGTATTTT. The V call is TRBV24-1, the J call TRBJ2-3; D unclear. This CDR3 is 12 amino acids long. In germline, CDR1 is KGHDR, CDR2 SFDVKD. V shed 4 bases and J shed 5 bases, with 6 bases lying between them.

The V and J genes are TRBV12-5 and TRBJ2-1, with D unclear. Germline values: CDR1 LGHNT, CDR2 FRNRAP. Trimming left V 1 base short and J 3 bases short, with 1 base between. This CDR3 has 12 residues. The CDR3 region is CASGLGYNEQFF. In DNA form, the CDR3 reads TGTGCTAGTGGTTTGGGCTACAATGAGCAGTTCTTC.

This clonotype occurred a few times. The CDR3 here is CASRDSESGETQYF. CDR3 coding DNA: TGCGCCAGCAGGGACTCGGAATCGGGAGAGACCCAGTACTTC. The gene calls are TRBV4-1 and TRBJ2-5, with D possibly being TRBD2 (5 bases). The germline gives CDR1 MGHRA, CDR2 YSYEKL. The V gene lost 6 bases and the J gene lost 4 bases, with 15 bases spanning the gap. There are 14 residues in the CDR3.

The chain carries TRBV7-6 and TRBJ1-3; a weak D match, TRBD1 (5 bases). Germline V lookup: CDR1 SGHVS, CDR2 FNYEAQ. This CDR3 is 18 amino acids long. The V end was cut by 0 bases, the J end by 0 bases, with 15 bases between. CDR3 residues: CASSLAAGGPISGNTIYF. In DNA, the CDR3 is TGTGCCAGCAGCTTAGCAGCGGGGGGACCGATCTCTGGAAACACCATATATTTT.

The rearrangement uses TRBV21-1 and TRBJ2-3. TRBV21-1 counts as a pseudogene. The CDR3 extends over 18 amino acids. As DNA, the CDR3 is TGTGCCAGCAGAAAGCAAGGTTTGGTCAGAAGGCTCACAGATACGCAGTATTTT. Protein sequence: CASRKQGLVRRLTDTQYF.

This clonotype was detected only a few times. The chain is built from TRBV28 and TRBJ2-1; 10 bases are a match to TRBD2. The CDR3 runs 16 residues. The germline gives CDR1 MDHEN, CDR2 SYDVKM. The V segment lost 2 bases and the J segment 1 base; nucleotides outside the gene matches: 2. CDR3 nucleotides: TGTGCCAGCAGTTTAACTAGCGGGACTTCCTACAATGAGCAGTTCTTC. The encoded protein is CASSLTSGTSYNEQFF.

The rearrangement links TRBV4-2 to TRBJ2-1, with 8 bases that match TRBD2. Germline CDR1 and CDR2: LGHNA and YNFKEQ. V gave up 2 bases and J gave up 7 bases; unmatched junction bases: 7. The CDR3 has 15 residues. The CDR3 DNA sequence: TGTGCCAGCAGCCAACGCGGGACTAGTGAGAATGAGCAGTTCTTC. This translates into CASSQRGTSENEQFF.

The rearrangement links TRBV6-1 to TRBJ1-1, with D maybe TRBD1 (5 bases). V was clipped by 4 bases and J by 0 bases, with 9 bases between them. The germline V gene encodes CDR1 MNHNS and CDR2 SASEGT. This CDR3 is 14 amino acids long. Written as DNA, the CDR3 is TGTGCCAGCAGTGTGACAGAAATGAACACTGAAGCTTTCTTT. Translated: CASSVTEMNTEAFF.